A single sample gave rise to the 9 T cell receptor beta chains below, sequenced in a study of identical twins. TCRdb used MiXCR to reprocess the 5' RACE reads, holding one entry per CDR3 protein. Here the sample spans some 600,000 distinct CDR3 sequences, 7.1% being singletons. These data are also associated with another study on yellow fever vaccine responses in identical twins.

Source material: PBMCs. These receptors were taken from a woman in her late teens or twenties in good health.

The chain's CDR3 is CASSYQVDTQYF. Written as DNA, the CDR3 is TGTGCCAGCAGTTACCAGGTAGATACGCAGTATTTT. The chain links TRBV6-6 to TRBJ2-3, with D hard to call. The V gene lost 2 bases and the J gene lost 5 bases, with 5 bases spanning the gap. CDR1 MNHNY and CDR2 SVGAGI come from the germline V gene (reference sequence). CDR3 length: 12 amino acids.

This clonotype was detected ten times or more. V usage is TRBV5-1 and J usage is TRBJ2-7; tentatively, D is TRBD1 (6 bases). Trimming left V 0 bases short and J 2 bases short, with 6 bases between. The CDR3 is 13 amino acids. The germline gives CDR1 SGHRS, CDR2 YFSETQ. CDR3 sequence reads: CASSLGDTYEQYV. In DNA form, the CDR3 reads TGCGCCAGCAGCTTGGGGGACACCTACGAGCAGTACGTC.

The chain couples TRBV19 to TRBJ2-1, with TRBD1 matching 7 bases. Trimming at V came to 10 bases and at J to 4 bases, leaving 10 bases not matched to a gene. Per the germline V gene, CDR1 is LNHDA and CDR2 is SQIVND (reference sequence). This CDR3 contains 14 residues. For the CDR3, the DNA is TGTGCCACTAGGAGAGACAGGGCATACAATGAGCAGTTCTTC. Residues: CATRRDRAYNEQFF.

This chain connects TRBV5-1 to TRBJ2-5, with 8 bases that match TRBD1. With 0 bases clipped from V and 0 bases from J, the junction kept 13 bases outside the gene matches. The CDR3 consists of 19 residues. Germline CDR1 reads SGHRS; CDR2 reads YFSETQ. This CDR3 reads CASSLGRQGMIEYQETQYF. The CDR3, as DNA: TGCGCCAGCAGCTTGGGGCGACAGGGGATGATAGAGTACCAAGAGACCCAGTACTTC.

In this sample, this clonotype turned up many times. The V call is TRBV12-3 or TRBV12-4, the J call TRBJ2-3; 7 bases fit TRBD2. Trimming cost V 3 bases and J 6 bases; bases outside gene matches: 9. CDR3 length equals 15 residues. This CDR3 reads CASSLGGRAGDTQYF. The CDR3 DNA sequence: TGTGCCAGCAGTTTGGGGGGGAGGGCCGGGGATACGCAGTATTTT.

In its sample, this clonotype was seen a few times. This rearrangement joins TRBV12-3 or TRBV12-4 to TRBJ2-5, with a weak D call TRBD2 (5 bases). The CDR3 runs 16 residues. V was clipped by 1 base and J by 4 bases, with 16 bases between them. The CDR3 DNA is TGTGCCAGCAGTTTAGTGAGGGAATGGAAGGGAGAGACCCAGTACTTC. This gives the protein CASSLVREWKGETQYF.

This clonotype appeared many times. CDR3 nucleotide sequence: TGTGCCAGCAGTTTAGGAGGGGTTAAAAACATTCAGTACTTC. This sequence encodes CASSLGGVKNIQYF. This chain uses TRBV12-3 or TRBV12-4 with TRBJ2-4; D is possibly TRBD1 or TRBD2 (5 bases each). The V end lost 1 base, the J end lost 4 bases, and 8 bases lay between the germline ends. The CDR3 covers 14 residues.

This clonotype has at least ten counts. The V gene is TRBV5-1, the J gene TRBJ2-1; 8 nucleotides agree with TRBD1. CDR3 length equals 16 residues. J gave up 2 bases and V 5 bases, and 9 bases lay outside the gene matches. Germline V gene data show CDR1 as SGHRS and CDR2 as YFSETQ. CDR3 DNA: TGCGCCAGCAGACCCGAGTCAGGGGGCGCCTACAATGAGCAGTTCTTC. It codes for CASRPESGGAYNEQFF. The full variable domain, its missing parts supplied by reference TRBV5-1 and TRBJ2-1, is KAGVTQTPRYLIKTRGQQVTLSCSPISGHRSVSWYQQTPGQGLQFLFEYFSETQRNKGNFPGRFSGRQFSNSRSEMNVSTLELGDSALYLCASRPESGGAYNEQFFGPGTRLTVL.

This clonotype was counted at least ten times. The chain recombines TRBV7-2 with TRBJ1-3; D perhaps matches TRBD1 (5 bases). Between the trimmed V and J ends, which lost 0 bases and 4 bases, there was a span of 10 bases. Germline CDR1 SGHTA, CDR2 FQGNSA. The CDR3 is 15 residues long. CDR3 DNA: TGTGCCAGCAGCTTAGCCTCAGGGATGGGAAACACCATATATTTT. Protein sequence: CASSLASGMGNTIYF. The full variable domain, with the rest looked up from reference TRBV7-2 and TRBJ1-3, is GAGVSQSPSNKVTEKGKDVELRCDPISGHTALYWYRQSLGQGLEFLIYFQGNSAPDKSGLPSDRFSAERTGGSVSTLTIQRTQQEDSAVYLCASSLASGMGNTIYFGEGSWLTVV.